This T cell receptor beta chain was sequenced during a study of shared clonotypes between healthy human individuals. Concerning this clone: Its antigen is still unknown.

Libraries were prepared by immunoSEQ multiplex PCR; TCRdb keeps only in-frame clonotypes and omits some of them. The profile shows under 2.5 million clones, around 93% of them singletons. V gave up 4 bases and J gave up 2 bases; unmatched junction bases: 5. Germline CDR1 and CDR2: MGHDK and SYGVNS. CDR3 length: 15 amino acids. The study, taken as a whole, reports: The sharing of about 5.3% of naive CD4 clonotypes was seen across a handful of donors. Among the subsets, naive ones generally showed larger estimated richness than memory ones.

Splitting the CD4+ cells yielded a CD45RA+ naive subset and a CD45RA-negative memory subset. The material sequenced was naive CD4+ T cells from PBMCs. Subset meaning: CD45RA+ positively selected. The chain is built from TRBV25-1 and TRBJ2-3, with 8 bases fitting TRBD2. The receptor was isolated from a man aged 18 to 35 in good health. Some clones in this sample may be carry-over from other donors' samples. This chain's CDR3 is CASSARTSYTDTQYF. The CDR3 DNA reads TGTGCCAGCAGTGCCCGGACTAGCTACACAGATACGCAGTATTTT.